Here is one T cell receptor (beta chain) with its context. Original data processing: Quantification of nucleated cells was approximated via reference gene primer amplification. Using immunoSEQ multiplex PCR, the repertoire was profiled, and TCRdb retains in-frame clones only, with some absent. The V and J calls and clone size were taken over from that table, and D and trimming were inferred from the DNA. The repertoire holds around 200,000 clones, with more than 70% as singletons. The V gene's germline CDR1 is LGHDT and CDR2 YNNKEL (reference sequence). V gave up 4 bases and J gave up 1 base; unmatched junction bases: 11. The CDR3 covers 17 residues. This entry comes from a study of blood T cell repertoires in COVID-19. Study at large: Whether acute or convalescent, the COVID-19 samples came from the United States, Italy and Spain. PBMCs, B-cell-depleted T cells, or T cells provided the cDNA or gDNA that made up the material.

The sequenced sample consisted of peripheral blood. The rearrangement links TRBV3-1 (or the pseudogene TRBV3-2) to TRBJ2-3, with 7 bases fitting TRBD2. The clonotype originates from a man aged 45-65 years with active or convalescent COVID-19. The CDR3 region is CASSPTHSGSGTDTQYF. In DNA form, the CDR3 reads TGTGCCAGCAGCCCTACACATAGCGGGTCTGGCACAGATACGCAGTATTTT.